A selection of T cell receptor beta chains follows, all from one sample in a study of T cells after yellow fever vaccination. TCRdb independently ran MiXCR on the 5' RACE reads; one entry per CDR3 protein. The table lists under 25,000 distinct CDR3 sequences, 5.2% of them singletons. The sample in question was PBMCs, either bulk or a sorted T-cell subset (CD4+, CD8+, memory, or dextramer-sorted; not recorded which), obtained more than 40 days after the first yellow fever vaccination. The source of these receptors is a man between 18 and 29 years old who received the YFV17D yellow fever vaccine. Both conserved end residues are part of each CDR3. The D gene is left open where the match is weak. The size field is filled for only some rows; it gives once, few, many or a size class.

v_gene	d_gene	len	abundance	j_gene	CDR3nt	CDR3aa
TRBV7-2	TRBD1	15	many	TRBJ2-7	TGTGCCAGCAGCTTAGTTGGGGACAGGGCAGACGAGCAGTACTTC	CASSLVGDRADEQYF
TRBV7-2	TRBD2	15	many	TRBJ2-3	TGTGCCAGCAGCTTAAATTTAGCGGGGGGGGATACGCAGTATTTT	CASSLNLAGGDTQYF
TRBV7-9	TRBD1	16	many	TRBJ1-1	TGTGCCAGCAGTCGTCGAGGCGGGACAGGGAGCACTGAAGCTTTCTTT	CASSRRGGTGSTEAFF
TRBV11-2	NA	18	many	TRBJ1-6	TGTGCCAGCAGCCCGAACCTCCTAAAGACAGGTCTTAATTCGCCCCTCCACTTT	CASSPNLLKTGLNSPLHF
TRBV5-8	NA	15	many	TRBJ1-1	TGTGCCAGCAGCTCTTGGGGAGGACATTCCACTGAAGCTTTCTTT	CASSSWGGHSTEAFF
TRBV20-1	NA	14	many	TRBJ2-1	TGCAGTGCTAGAGGGAGACTTGGGAACAATGAGCAGTTCTTC	CSARGRLGNNEQFF
TRBV6-5	TRBD1	18	many	TRBJ1-1	TGTGCCAGCAGTTCGCTTCCGGGACAGGGATCCAGGGGCACTGAAGCTTTCTTT	CASSSLPGQGSRGTEAFF
TRBV20-1	TRBD2	15	many	TRBJ2-1	TGCAGTGCTAGCCTTAGCGGGGGGGCCGGGGGTGAGCAGTTCTTC	CSASLSGGAGGEQFF
TRBV5-6	TRBD1	14	many	TRBJ2-5	TGTGCCAGCAGCGGACTGGGGACAGGGGGGACCCAGTACTTC	CASSGLGTGGTQYF
TRBV5-1	TRBD1	16	many	TRBJ2-7	TGCGCCAGCAGCGGGGGACAGGGGGCTGTGGGCTACGAGCAGTACTTC	CASSGGQGAVGYEQYF
TRBV12-3/TRBV12-4	TRBD1	16	many	TRBJ1-4	TGTGCCAGCAGTTCCTCGGGGGGACAGCTCGATGAAAAACTGTTTTTT	CASSSSGGQLDEKLFF
TRBV25-1	TRBD1	14	medium-sized	TRBJ2-3	TGTGCCAGCAGGAGGGGGACAGGCACAGATACGCAGTATTTT	CASRRGTGTDTQYF
TRBV5-3	TRBD1	13	NA	TRBJ1-4	TGTGCCAGAAGCGCACAAGCGGGACAGACCCTGTTTTTT	CARSAQAGQTLFF
TRBV7-2	TRBD1	14	many	TRBJ1-5	TGTGCCAGCAGCGGGACAGGGCGCTACCAGCCCCAGCATTTT	CASSGTGRYQPQHF
TRBV10-3	TRBD2	15	many	TRBJ2-1	TGTGCCATCGGGGACCCGACGGGGGGGCCCGATGAGCAGTTCTTC	CAIGDPTGGPDEQFF
TRBV7-2	TRBD2	15	many	TRBJ2-2	TGTGCCAGCAGCTTCAGCGGGGGCGGCACCGGGGAGCTGTTTTTT	CASSFSGGGTGELFF
TRBV10-3	TRBD2	16	many	TRBJ2-2	TGTGCCATCAGGGACCCTAGCGGGGGGGACACCGGGGAGCTGTTTTTT	CAIRDPSGGDTGELFF
TRBV23-1	NA	18	many	TRBJ1-4	TGCGCCAGCAGTCAAAGGCAGGAGGACGTTGCAACTAATGAAAAACTGTTTTTT	CASSQRQEDVATNEKLFF
TRBV5-4	NA	14	few	TRBJ2-2	TGTGCCAGCAGCTTGGACTTTACCACCGGGGAGCTGTTTTTT	CASSLDFTTGELFF
TRBV5-1	TRBD2	17	many	TRBJ2-3	TGCGCCAGCAGCCCAGGTAGCGGGGGGGCCCCCACAGATACGCAGTATTTT	CASSPGSGGAPTDTQYF
TRBV30	NA	13	many	TRBJ2-5	TGTGCCTGGACCCCTTTTGGGAGGGAGACCCAGTACTTC	CAWTPFGRETQYF
TRBV19	TRBD1	14	many	TRBJ1-1	TGTGCCAGTAGTATAAATCGACAGGGCCCTGAAGCTTTCTTT	CASSINRQGPEAFF
TRBV5-4	NA	15	many	TRBJ2-5	TGTGCCAGCAGCTTGGTGGGGGGCGGGCAAGAGACCCAGTACTTC	CASSLVGGGQETQYF
TRBV20-1	TRBD1	14	many	TRBJ1-5	TGCAGTGCTAGAGATAACAGGGGGGGGGAGCCCCAGCATTTT	CSARDNRGGEPQHF
TRBV18	NA	14	many	TRBJ2-1	TGTGCCAGCTCTCCCACCTCGGCCCCCAATGAGCAGTTCTTC	CASSPTSAPNEQFF
TRBV6-1	NA	12	many	TRBJ2-1	TGTGCCAGCATGGAGTCCTACAATGAGCAGTTCTTC	CASMESYNEQFF
TRBV6-5	NA	13	many	TRBJ2-2	TGTGCCAGCAACCCCACGGGTGACGGGGAGCTGTTTTTT	CASNPTGDGELFF
TRBV10-3	NA	20	many	TRBJ2-6	TGTGCCATCAGGCCCACGGGACTTACGGTCTTCCCCTCTGGGGCCAACGTCCTGACTTTC	CAIRPTGLTVFPSGANVLTF
TRBV5-1	NA	14	many	TRBJ2-7	TGCGCCAGCTGCTTCGGTTCCTCCTCCTACGAGCAGTACTTC	CASCFGSSSYEQYF
TRBV3-1	TRBD1	14	many	TRBJ2-4	TGTGCCAGCAGCAACCGGGACAGGGGTGACATTCAGTACTTC	CASSNRDRGDIQYF
TRBV4-1	TRBD1	18	many	TRBJ1-1	TGCGCCAGCAGCCAATCCAGGGGGCAAGCCACCCTGAACACTGAAGCTTTCTTT	CASSQSRGQATLNTEAFF
TRBV5-1	NA	15	many	TRBJ1-1	TGCGCCAGCAGCTTGGGAACCACAGTGAACACTGAAGCTTTCTTT	CASSLGTTVNTEAFF
TRBV7-6	NA	14	many	TRBJ2-3	TGTGCCAGCAGCTTAGCGGTGGGGACAGATACGCAGTATTTT	CASSLAVGTDTQYF
TRBV2	NA	14	many	TRBJ2-7	TGTGCCAGCAGTGTAGGAAACGGACCCTACGAGCAGTACTTC	CASSVGNGPYEQYF
TRBV5-1	TRBD1	16	many	TRBJ1-2	TGCGCCAGCAGCTTGGCCGGGCAGGGGGAGAGCTATGGCTACACCTTC	CASSLAGQGESYGYTF
TRBV20-1	NA	15	many	TRBJ1-5	TGCAGTGCTAGTCATGGGGGGGGCTTAAATCAGCCCCAGCATTTT	CSASHGGGLNQPQHF
TRBV5-1	NA	11	many	TRBJ1-1	TGCGCCAGCATTGAGGACACTGAAGCTTTCTTT	CASIEDTEAFF
TRBV11-2	NA	15	many	TRBJ2-1	TGTGCCAGCAGCTTAGAGGCAACCTCCTACAATGAGCAGTTCTTC	CASSLEATSYNEQFF
TRBV7-2	TRBD2	16	many	TRBJ2-2	TGTGCCAGCAGCTTACTGGGACTAGCGGGTACCGGGGAGCTGTTTTTT	CASSLLGLAGTGELFF
TRBV10-3	NA	13	many	TRBJ1-5	TGTGCCATAAGACAAGACAGCAATCAGCCCCAGCATTTT	CAIRQDSNQPQHF
TRBV6-1	TRBD1	17	many	TRBJ1-5	TGTGCCAGCAGTCGAATATCCGGGACAGGGGGGGATCAGCCCCAGCATTTT	CASSRISGTGGDQPQHF
TRBV11-2	NA	12	many	TRBJ1-1	TGTGCCAGCAGCTTTAGGGGTTCTGAAGCTTTCTTT	CASSFRGSEAFF
TRBV7-2	NA	14	many	TRBJ2-1	TGTGCCAGCAGCTTCCTAACAGGGTACAATGAGCAGTTCTTC	CASSFLTGYNEQFF
TRBV7-8	NA	15	many	TRBJ1-5	TGTGCCAGCAGCTTAGACTTTGCGGCCCCGAGTTTTCAGCATTTT	CASSLDFAAPSFQHF
TRBV4-2	TRBD2	15	many	TRBJ2-5	TGTGCCAGCAGCCAAGGATCTAGCGGGGGAGAGACCCAGTACTTC	CASSQGSSGGETQYF
TRBV20-1	TRBD1	14	many	TRBJ2-6	TGCAGTGCGGGGCAGGGGGCTGGGGCCAACGTCCTGACTTTC	CSAGQGAGANVLTF
TRBV2	TRBD2	15	NA	TRBJ2-3	TGTGCCAGCAACAGACTAGCGGGGAGCACAGATACGCAGTATTTT	CASNRLAGSTDTQYF
TRBV29-1	NA	11	many	TRBJ1-2	TGCAGCGTTGAACTAGGCTATGGCTACACCTTC	CSVELGYGYTF
TRBV20-1	TRBD2	12	many	TRBJ2-1	TGCAGTGCTAGAGTCGGGGGGGATGAGCAGTTCTTC	CSARVGGDEQFF
TRBV18	TRBD1	13	many	TRBJ1-1	TGTGCCAGCTCGGGACAGTCGAACACTGAAGCTTTCTTT	CASSGQSNTEAFF
TRBV4-2	NA	14	many	TRBJ1-3	TGTGCCAGCAGCCCGCCGGGGACTGGAAACACCATATATTTT	CASSPPGTGNTIYF
TRBV7-9	NA	11	many	TRBJ1-2	TGTGCCAGCAGCGCTGCCTATGGCTACACCTTC	CASSAAYGYTF
TRBV20-1	TRBD2	14	many	TRBJ2-1	TGCAGTTCTTTAGCGGGGGGGGCCCAGATTGAGCAGTTCTTC	CSSLAGGAQIEQFF
TRBV7-2	NA	11	many	TRBJ2-1	TGTGCCAGCAGCTTACTAAATGAGCAGTTCTTC	CASSLLNEQFF
TRBV5-4	NA	14	few	TRBJ1-1	TGTGCCAGCAGTGAGGGACAATGGAACACTGAAGCTTTCTTT	CASSEGQWNTEAFF